These 11 T cell receptor beta chains were all obtained from the same sample, sequenced in a study of Graves' ophthalmopathy and Graves' hyperthyroidism. As the template, RNA transcripts were used to amplify TCR beta CDR3 regions. Second-round multiplex PCR came after first-round RT-PCR with HTBI primers. TCRdb re-derived calls from the multiplex PCR reads in MiXCR, one entry per CDR3 protein. The profile shows about 620,000 distinct CDR3 sequences, over 20% of them singletons. Source material: peripheral blood. All receptors derive from a woman under 30 with stable Graves' hyperthyroidism. Some clones in this sample may be carry-over from other donors' samples.

V is TRBV16 and J is TRBJ1-6; D not certain. The CDR3 runs to 12 residues. In germline, CDR1 is KGHSY, CDR2 FQNENV. The ends were cut back, 0 bases at V and 10 bases at J, with 4 bases in the middle. CDR3 nucleotide sequence: TGTGCCAGCAGCCAATCGGAATCACCCCTCCACTTT. Translation: CASSQSESPLHF.

The CDR3 bases are TGTGCCAGCAGTGAACAGGGGGTAAGCAATCAGCCCCAGCATTTT. Protein: CASSEQGVSNQPQHF. This rearrangement joins TRBV6-1 to TRBJ1-5; 7 bases are shared with TRBD1. Per the germline V gene, CDR1 is MNHNS and CDR2 is SASEGT. The CDR3 length is 15 residues. Trimming cost V 2 bases and J 1 base; bases outside gene matches: 2.

This clonotype was picked up many times. This chain connects TRBV2 to TRBJ1-1; D uncertain. V lost 2 bases to trimming and J lost 7 bases, with 8 bases between them. The CDR3 is made up of 12 amino acids. Germline-derived CDR1 and CDR2 are SNHLY and FYNNEI. The CDR3 nucleotides are TGTGCCAGCAGTGAACTGGAGATTGAAGCTTTCTTT. It translates to CASSELEIEAFF. The full variable domain, rest sourced from reference TRBV2 and TRBJ1-1, is EPEVTQTPSHQVTQMGQEVILRCVPISNHLYFYWYRQILGQKVEFLVSFYNNEISEKSEIFDDQFSVERPDGSNFTLKIRSTKLEDSAMYFCASSELEIEAFFGQGTRLTVV.

This clonotype was detected ten times or more. This chain joins TRBV11-1 and TRBJ1-5, with D possibly being TRBD1 (6 bases). From germline, CDR1 is SGHAT and CDR2 FQDESV (reference sequence). This CDR3 has 17 residues. The V end was cut by 3 bases, the J end by 0 bases, with 15 bases between. DNA of the CDR3: TGTGCCAGCAGCTTGGGGGACACCCGATATAGCAATCAGCCCCAGCATTTT. Amino acid sequence: CASSLGDTRYSNQPQHF.

CDR3 sequence reads: CASTGGTVTEAFF. CDR3 nucleotides: TGTGCCAGTACAGGGGGCACTGTCACTGAAGCTTTCTTT. The chain combines TRBV6-1 with TRBJ1-1; 9 nucleotides agree with TRBD1. Germline-derived CDR1 and CDR2 are MNHNS and SASEGT. V shed 9 bases and J 4 bases; nucleotides not matched to a gene: 6. CDR3 size: 13 residues.

The chain carries TRBV11-2 and TRBJ2-2, with 9 nucleotides matching TRBD1. This CDR3 is 17 amino acids long. From germline, CDR1 is SGHAT and CDR2 FQNNGV. The V and J ends lost 4 bases and 7 bases, in that order; junction bases with no gene match: 13. The CDR3 region is CASSSTGTGTGDGELFF. The CDR3 DNA sequence: TGTGCCAGCAGCTCAACCGGGACAGGGACCGGGGACGGGGAGCTGTTTTTT.

The chain joins TRBV28 to TRBJ1-1, with TRBD1 as a possible D gene (5 bases). With 4 bases removed from V and 1 base from J, the gap between germline ends came to 13 bases. CDR1 MDHEN and CDR2 SYDVKM come from the germline V gene. The CDR3 is 15 residues long. The CDR3 here is CASSSWGVTNTEAFF. In DNA form, the CDR3 reads TGTGCCAGCAGTTCTTGGGGGGTGACGAACACTGAAGCTTTCTTT.

This clonotype came up many times. The chain carries TRBV12-5 and TRBJ2-5, with D unresolved. V dropped 1 base and J dropped 0 bases, with 0 bases sitting between them. This CDR3 has 12 amino acids. Germline values: CDR1 LGHNT, CDR2 FRNRAP. The CDR3: CASGLDQETQYF. CDR3 nucleotide sequence: TGTGCTAGTGGTTTGGACCAAGAGACCCAGTACTTC.

For this clonotype: At one boundary the junction diverges from the germline segment, which might be a read error. The V and J genes are TRBV11-1 and TRBJ2-5; D may match TRBD1 or TRBD2 (5 bases each). The CDR3 is 17 residues long. The germline V gene encodes CDR1 SGHAT and CDR2 FQDESV (reference sequence). CDR3 protein: CASSLALEGPLQDTQYF. As DNA, the CDR3 is TGTGCCAGCAGCTTGGCCTTAGAGGGACCCCTCCAAGATACCCAGTACTTC.

This clonotype was detected ten times or more. The rearrangement uses TRBV3-1 and TRBJ1-5; 8 nucleotides align to TRBD1. CDR1 is LGHDT and CDR2 is YNNKEL in the germline V gene (reference sequence). The CDR3 length is 14 residues. V lost 4 bases, J lost 7 bases, and 6 bases stayed unmatched. DNA for the CDR3: TGTGCCAGCAGCCTTCAGGGGGCCAACCAGCCCCAGCATTTT. Translated: CASSLQGANQPQHF.

The table lists this clonotype with many counts. This chain joins TRBV10-3 and TRBJ1-3; 10 bases match TRBD1. From germline, CDR1 is ENHRY and CDR2 SYGVKD. The CDR3 consists of 18 residues. J lost 0 bases, V lost 6 bases, and 11 bases had no gene match. Here the CDR3 reads CAIRELSGTGVSGNTIYF. The CDR3 DNA is TGTGCCATCAGGGAACTCTCCGGGACAGGGGTCTCTGGAAACACCATATATTTT.